One and the same sample provided the 20 T cell receptor beta chains below, sequenced in a study of cytomegalovirus exposure and HLA in healthy donors. 60 Vbeta and 13 Jbeta primers were used in PCR. The table came from immunoSEQ multiplex PCR; TCRdb's copy has only in-frame clones and leaves some out. The sample carries about 160,000 clones, 60% to 85% recorded once. The sequenced sample consisted of PBMCs. Every receptor here comes from a woman between 40 and 55 years old in good health and CMV-seronegative.

J is TRBJ1-1 and V is TRBV5-4; TRBD1 matches 9 bases. V lost 0 bases to trimming and J lost 7 bases; unmatched junction nucleotides: 13. The length of the CDR3 is 17 residues. Germline V lookup: CDR1 SGHNT, CDR2 YYREEE (reference sequence). CDR3 DNA sequence: TGTGCCAGCAGCTTGGCGAGGGGAGAGGGACAGGGTCTTGAAGCTTTCTTT. As protein: CASSLARGEGQGLEAFF. Variable domain in full (rest from reference TRBV5-4 and TRBJ1-1): ETGVTQSPTHLIKTRGQQVTLRCSSQSGHNTVSWYQQALGQGPQFIFQYYREEENGRGNFPPRFSGLQFPNYSSELNVNALELDDSALYLCASSLARGEGQGLEAFFGQGTRLTVV.

This chain connects TRBV5-8 to TRBJ1-1; D might be TRBD1 (5 bases). The CDR3 length is 14 residues. From germline, CDR1 is SGHTS and CDR2 YDEGEE. The germline V and J ends were trimmed by 4 bases and 4 bases, with 14 bases remaining between them. The CDR3 is CASSPDQGGTEAFF. The CDR3 DNA is TGTGCCAGCAGCCCTGACCAGGGAGGCACTGAAGCTTTCTTT.

This chain uses TRBV6-6 with TRBJ1-1; D is unresolved. V shed 7 bases and J shed 5 bases, with 14 bases lying between them. Germline lookup yields CDR1 MNHNY and CDR2 SVGAGI (reference sequence). The CDR3 sequence is 13 residues long. The CDR3 coding sequence is TGTGCCAGCACTATTGAAGGCGGAACTGAAGCTTTCTTT. Its translation is CASTIEGGTEAFF.

The CDR3 spells CASRLGQFNEQFF. In DNA form, the CDR3 reads TGTGCCAGCAGACTGGGACAGTTCAATGAGCAGTTCTTC. The J gene is TRBJ2-1, the V gene TRBV6-5; the match to TRBD1 covers 7 bases. This CDR3 has 13 amino acids. From germline, CDR1 is MNHEY and CDR2 SVGAGI. The trim removed 6 bases at V and 6 bases at J, leaving 5 bases unmatched.

The chain uses TRBV5-4 and TRBJ1-3; D unclear. Between the trimmed V and J ends, which lost 5 bases and 0 bases, there was a span of 9 bases. Germline lookup yields CDR1 SGHNT and CDR2 YYREEE (reference sequence). This CDR3 spans 14 amino acids. The CDR3 here is CASRSLSSGNTIYF. The CDR3 nucleotides read TGTGCCAGCAGGTCACTGAGCTCTGGAAACACCATATATTTT.

J is TRBJ1-6 and V is TRBV5-4; no reliable D call. The CDR3 sequence is 15 residues long. CDR1 is SGHNT, CDR2 YYREEE, per germline (reference sequence). Between the trimmed V and J ends, which lost 7 bases and 0 bases, there was a span of 11 bases. This CDR3 reads CASGHLSSYNSPLHF. In DNA, the CDR3 is TGTGCCAGCGGGCACCTCAGCTCCTATAATTCACCCCTCCACTTT.

To note about this clone: The junction departs from the called germline gene at one end, perhaps through a read error. The chain carries TRBV7-9 and TRBJ1-4; unclear D gene. The germline V gene encodes CDR1 SEHNR and CDR2 FQNEAQ (reference sequence). The length of the CDR3 is 15 residues. CDR3 loop: CSSSPFAAGNEKLFF. The CDR3 DNA follows: TGTTCCAGCAGCCCCTTCGCTGCGGGAAATGAAAAACTGTTTTTT. The full variable domain, in which reference TRBV7-9 and TRBJ1-4 provide the parts outside the CDR3, is DTGVSQNPRHKITKRGQNVTFRCDPISEHNRLYWYRQTLGQGPEFLTYFQNEAQLEKSRLLSDRFSAERPKGSFSTLEIQRTEQGDSAMYLCSSSPFAAGNEKLFFGSGTQLSVL.

The gene calls are TRBV4-1 and TRBJ1-1, with a weak D call TRBD1 (6 bases). Germline-derived CDR1 and CDR2 are MGHRA and YSYEKL. The CDR3 extends over 15 amino acids. V lost 7 bases to trimming and J lost 1 base, with 16 bases between them. CDR3 sequence: CASNYLQGENTEAFF. CDR3 nucleotides: TGCGCCAGCAATTATTTACAGGGAGAGAACACTGAAGCTTTCTTT.

The J gene is TRBJ2-3, the V gene TRBV2; TRBD2 matches 8 bases. Germline V gene data show CDR1 as SNHLY and CDR2 as FYNNEI. V dropped 4 bases and J dropped 1; count of bases not matched to a gene: 13. This CDR3 comprises 18 residues. The CDR3 region has the DNA TGTGCCAGCAGTGTTCGTGAGCGCGGGGGGCCGGGCACAGATACGCAGTATTTT. Its protein product is CASSVRERGGPGTDTQYF.

The chain combines TRBV19 with TRBJ1-4; D gene ambiguous. The CDR3 consists of 14 residues. The germline CDR1 and CDR2 sequences are LNHDA and SQIVND (reference sequence). Between the trimmed V and J ends, which lost 5 bases and 4 bases, there was a span of 11 bases. The CDR3 DNA reads TGTGCCAGTAGTGCGATTCTAATTAATGAAAAACTGTTTTTT. This sequence encodes CASSAILINEKLFF.

The rearrangement uses TRBV2 and TRBJ1-4; possibly TRBD1 for D (5 bases). V lost 3 bases and J lost 6, with 11 bases in between. The CDR3 consists of 14 residues. CDR1 is SNHLY, CDR2 FYNNEI, per germline. The CDR3 reads CASSDRTPYEKLFF. In DNA form, the CDR3 reads TGTGCCAGCAGTGATAGGACACCTTATGAAAAACTGTTTTTT.

This chain uses TRBV5-1 with TRBJ1-1; 8 bases agree with TRBD1. This CDR3 has 12 residues. V shed 2 bases, J shed 11 bases, and the junction held 5 bases outside the gene matches. From germline, CDR1 is SGHRS and CDR2 YFSETQ. CDR3 in amino acids: CASSFGQGMAFF. CDR3 DNA sequence: TGCGCCAGCAGCTTCGGACAGGGTATGGCTTTCTTT.

The chain recombines TRBV7-8 with TRBJ2-2; perhaps TRBD2 as D (5 bases). Trimming left V 2 bases short and J 6 bases short, with 16 bases between. CDR1 and CDR2 (germline): SGHVS, FQNEAQ. There are 16 residues in the CDR3. CDR3 coding DNA: TGTGCCAGCAGCTTAACCATCGCGACTATGCCCGGGGAGCTGTTTTTT. Translated, it gives CASSLTIATMPGELFF.

This clone occurred a few times. This chain uses TRBV4-1 with TRBJ2-3; 9 nucleotides match TRBD2. Losses at the gene ends were 3 bases for V and 3 bases for J; bases not matched to a gene: 7. There are 16 residues in the CDR3. From germline, CDR1 is MGHRA and CDR2 YSYEKL. The CDR3 loop reads CASSHPKSGGTDTQYF. The CDR3 DNA follows: TGCGCCAGCAGCCACCCTAAAAGCGGGGGGACAGATACGCAGTATTTT.

Here the CDR3 DNA reads TGTGCCCAACGGCTAGCGGGGGAGACCTACGAGCAGTACTTC. Translated, it gives CAQRLAGETYEQYF. The chain recombines TRBV6-4 with TRBJ2-7; 10 bases are a match to TRBD2. The length of the CDR3 is 14 residues. V was clipped by 11 bases and J by 2 bases; unmatched bases: 9. Germline V lookup: CDR1 MRHNA, CDR2 SNTAGT.

The chain recombines TRBV4-1 with TRBJ1-2; D is perhaps TRBD1 (5 bases). The germline V gene has CDR1 MGHRA and CDR2 YSYEKL. Deletions cut 1 base from V and 4 bases from J, with 22 bases between. This CDR3 is built from 18 residues. Here the CDR3 reads CASSQVVLGTLEAYGYTF. DNA of the CDR3: TGCGCCAGCAGCCAAGTCGTGCTCGGGACTCTCGAAGCCTATGGCTACACCTTC.

The rearrangement joins TRBV10-2 to TRBJ1-1; 12 nucleotides match TRBD1. Germline-derived CDR1 and CDR2 are WSHSY and SAAADI. The CDR3 runs 15 residues. V was pared by 8 bases and J by 5 bases, with 9 bases of the junction left unmatched. CDR3 residues: CASVGTGGAGTEAFF. As DNA, the CDR3 is TGCGCCAGCGTCGGGACAGGGGGCGCTGGAACTGAAGCTTTCTTT.

This clone was found once. The rearrangement uses TRBV25-1 and TRBJ2-5, with D possibly being TRBD1 (6 bases). The CDR3 spans 13 residues. The V and J ends lost 5 bases and 4 bases respectively, with 11 bases between them. Per germline, CDR1 MGHDK and CDR2 SYGVNS. CDR3 DNA: TGTGCCAGCAGTACAGGGAGTAGAGAGACCCAGTACTTC. Its translation is CASSTGSRETQYF.

The chain carries TRBV27 and TRBJ1-2, with 12 bases lining up with TRBD1. The germline gives CDR1 MNHEY, CDR2 SMNVEV (reference sequence). This CDR3 is 17 amino acids long. J lost 2 bases, V lost 4 bases, and 8 bases had no gene match. The CDR3 here is CASSSGGTGGRNYGYTF. As DNA, the CDR3 is TGTGCCAGCAGTTCTGGGGGGACAGGGGGCCGGAACTATGGCTACACCTTC.

The chain couples TRBV4-1 to TRBJ2-5; 7 positions match TRBD1. Germline assignment: CDR1 MGHRA and CDR2 YSYEKL. This CDR3 has 14 residues. Trimming at V came to 4 bases and at J to 2 bases, leaving 4 bases not matched to a gene. This CDR3 is CASSPRDSQETQYF. CDR3 coding DNA: TGCGCCAGCAGCCCCCGGGACAGTCAAGAGACCCAGTACTTC.